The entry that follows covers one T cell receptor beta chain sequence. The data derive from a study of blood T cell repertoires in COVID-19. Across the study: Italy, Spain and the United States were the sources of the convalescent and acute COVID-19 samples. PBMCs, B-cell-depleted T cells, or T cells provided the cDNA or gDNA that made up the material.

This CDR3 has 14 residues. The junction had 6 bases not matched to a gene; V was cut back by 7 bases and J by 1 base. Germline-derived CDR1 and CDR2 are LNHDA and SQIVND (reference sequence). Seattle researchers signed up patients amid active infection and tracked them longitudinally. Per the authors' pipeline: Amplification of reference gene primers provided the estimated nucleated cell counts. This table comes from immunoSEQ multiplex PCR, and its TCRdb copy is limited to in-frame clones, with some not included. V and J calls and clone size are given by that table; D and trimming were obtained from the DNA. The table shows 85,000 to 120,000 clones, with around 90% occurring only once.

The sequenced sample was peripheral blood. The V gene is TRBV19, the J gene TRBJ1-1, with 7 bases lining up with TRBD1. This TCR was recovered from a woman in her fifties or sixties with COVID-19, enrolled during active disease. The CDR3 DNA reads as TGTGCCAGTATGACGGACAGGAAGAACACTGAAGCTTTCTTT. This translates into CASMTDRKNTEAFF.